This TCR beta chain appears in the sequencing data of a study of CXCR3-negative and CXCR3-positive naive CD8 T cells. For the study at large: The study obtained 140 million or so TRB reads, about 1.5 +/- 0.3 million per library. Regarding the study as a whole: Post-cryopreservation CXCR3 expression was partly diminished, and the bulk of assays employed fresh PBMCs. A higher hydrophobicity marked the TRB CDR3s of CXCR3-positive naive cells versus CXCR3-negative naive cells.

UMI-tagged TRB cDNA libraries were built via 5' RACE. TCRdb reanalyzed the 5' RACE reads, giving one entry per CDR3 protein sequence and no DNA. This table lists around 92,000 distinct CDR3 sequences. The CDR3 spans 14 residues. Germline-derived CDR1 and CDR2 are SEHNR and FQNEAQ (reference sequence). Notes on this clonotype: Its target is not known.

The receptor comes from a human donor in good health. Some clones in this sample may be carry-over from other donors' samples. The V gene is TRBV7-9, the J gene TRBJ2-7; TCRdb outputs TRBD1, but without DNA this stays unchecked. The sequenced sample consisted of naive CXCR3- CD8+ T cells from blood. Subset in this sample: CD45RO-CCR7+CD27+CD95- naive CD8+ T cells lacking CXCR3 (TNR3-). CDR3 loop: CASSLEAQGNEQYF.